The 28 T cell receptor beta chains presented below share a single source sample, sequenced in a study of cytomegalovirus exposure and HLA in healthy donors. The PCR made use of 60 Vbeta and 13 Jbeta primers. The method was immunoSEQ multiplex PCR; TCRdb's version includes in-frame clones alone and lacks a portion of them. This repertoire shows some 80,000 clones, around 81% found once; its top ten account for 5.5% to 6%. Sequenced material: PBMCs. These receptors were collected from a man younger than 35 in good health and CMV-seropositive.

This clone occurred once. This chain connects TRBV9 to TRBJ1-1; weak D call: TRBD1 (6 bases). CDR1 and CDR2 from the germline V gene are SGDLS and YYNGEE. CDR3 length equals 15 residues. Trimming shortened V by 0 bases and J by 4 bases, and 13 bases separated the two germline ends. The CDR3: CASSVGAGGPTEAFF. The CDR3 coding sequence is TGTGCCAGCAGCGTAGGTGCGGGGGGGCCCACTGAAGCTTTCTTT. Full variable domain (rest looked up from reference TRBV9 and TRBJ1-1): DSGVTQTPKHLITATGQRVTLRCSPRSGDLSVYWYQQSLDQGLQFLIQYYNGEERAKGNILERFSAQQFPDLHSELNLSSLELGDSALYFCASSVGAGGPTEAFFGQGTRLTVV.

The gene calls are TRBV5-1 and TRBJ2-5; 9 nucleotides line up with TRBD1. In germline, CDR1 is SGHRS, CDR2 YFSETQ. The trim removed 5 bases at V and 2 bases at J, leaving 10 bases unmatched. The CDR3 spans 16 residues. Here the CDR3 reads CASSSDRGGGQETQYF. The CDR3 bases are TGCGCCAGCAGTTCGGACAGGGGCGGGGGACAAGAGACCCAGTACTTC.

This clone was seen a handful of times. V and J are TRBV7-8 and TRBJ1-5, with unresolved D. V was cut by 6 bases and J by 5 bases, with 17 bases left in between. CDR1 and CDR2 (germline): SGHVS, FQNEAQ. The CDR3 consists of 15 residues. The CDR3 DNA reads as TGTGCCAGCAGTTCCGGGAGAGACATCCATCAGCCCCAGCATTTT. Its translation: CASSSGRDIHQPQHF.

The chain uses TRBV5-4 and TRBJ2-7, with TRBD2 as a possible D gene (6 bases). CDR3 length equals 15 residues. The germline V gene has CDR1 SGHNT and CDR2 YYREEE (reference sequence). Trimming pared 3 bases from V and 7 bases from J, leaving 20 bases between. CDR3 amino acids: CASSSLGTPVGEQYF. For the CDR3, the DNA is TGTGCCAGCAGCTCCCTCGGGACTCCGGTCGGGGAGCAGTACTTC.

In nucleotides, the CDR3 is TGTGCCAGCAGCGCCATACTCCCGGGGGGGGCAGTGCAGTTCTTC. Translation gives CASSAILPGGAVQFF. The chain links TRBV9 to TRBJ2-1; 8 positions match TRBD2. J lost 12 bases, V lost 3 bases, and 14 bases had no gene match. Per germline, CDR1 SGDLS and CDR2 YYNGEE. This CDR3 region has 15 residues.

V usage is TRBV10-1 and J usage is TRBJ2-1; TRBD2 agrees at 14 bases. Germline CDR1 WNHNN, CDR2 SYGVQD (reference sequence). V was clipped by 4 bases and J by 9 bases; unmatched bases: 5. The CDR3 is 15 amino acids. The chain's CDR3 is CASSVTSGRVGEQFF. The CDR3 DNA reads TGCGCCAGCAGTGTGACTAGCGGGAGGGTGGGTGAGCAGTTCTTC.

The chain has TRBV5-1 and TRBJ1-4, with 10 bases matching TRBD1. After removal of 3 bases from V and 8 bases from J, the junction contained 7 bases not matched to a gene. Germline values: CDR1 SGHRS, CDR2 YFSETQ. This CDR3 region has 15 residues. CDR3 in DNA: TGCGCCAGCAGCTGGACCGGGACAGGGGAGGAAAAACTGTTTTTT. Its protein is CASSWTGTGEEKLFF. The whole variable domain, filled in from reference TRBV5-1 and TRBJ1-4, reads KAGVTQTPRYLIKTRGQQVTLSCSPISGHRSVSWYQQTPGQGLQFLFEYFSETQRNKGNFPGRFSGRQFSNSRSEMNVSTLELGDSALYLCASSWTGTGEEKLFFGSGTQLSVL.

This clone has a handful of counts. The chain couples TRBV4-1 to TRBJ1-4; 7 nucleotides line up with TRBD1. Germline loops: CDR1 MGHRA, CDR2 YSYEKL. Trimming cost V 0 bases and J 6 bases; bases outside gene matches: 7. This CDR3 has 16 amino acids. The CDR3 DNA is TGCGCCAGCAGCCAAGAGTCCGGACAGGTATATGAAAAACTGTTTTTT. This encodes CASSQESGQVYEKLFF.

The V call is TRBV5-1, the J call TRBJ2-5; TRBD1 agrees at 9 bases. The CDR3 runs 14 residues. V lost 3 bases, J lost 3 bases, and 3 bases stayed unmatched. CDR1 and CDR2 (germline): SGHRS, YFSETQ. The CDR3 DNA follows: TGCGCCAGCAGCTGGGGGGACAGGGAAGAGACCCAGTACTTC. Translation gives CASSWGDREETQYF.

This clone occurred once. The V and J genes are TRBV6-1 and TRBJ2-1; 8 positions match TRBD2. CDR3 length: 15 residues. Germline V CDR1 and CDR2: MNHNS, SASEGT. The trim removed 6 bases at V and 4 bases at J, leaving 8 bases unmatched. In DNA form, the CDR3 reads TGTGCCAGCAGCGGCCCCAGCGGGAGTTACAATGAGCAGTTCTTC. It codes for CASSGPSGSYNEQFF.

J is TRBJ2-5 and V is TRBV10-3, with D maybe TRBD2 (6 bases). Deletions cut 5 bases from V and 5 bases from J, with 18 bases between. Germline-derived CDR1 and CDR2 are ENHRY and SYGVKD. This CDR3 contains 15 residues. In DNA form, the CDR3 reads TGTGCCATCAGTTTCGGGGGAGACCCGGGGGAGACCCAGTACTTC. Its translation: CAISFGGDPGETQYF.

This clone was observed a few times. The J gene is TRBJ2-7, the V gene TRBV7-6; 9 bases are shared with TRBD1. The V gene's germline CDR1 is SGHVS and CDR2 FNYEAQ. The CDR3 contains 15 residues. V shed 5 bases, J shed 3 bases, and the junction held 8 bases outside the gene matches. Here the CDR3 DNA reads TGTGCCAGCAGCCATCGGACAGGGGTGGACTACGAGCAGTACTTC. Translating gives CASSHRTGVDYEQYF.

V gene TRBV28 combines with J gene TRBJ1-2; 7 nucleotides agree with TRBD1. The trim removed 5 bases at V and 5 bases at J, leaving 8 bases unmatched. CDR1 is MDHEN, CDR2 SYDVKM, per germline. This CDR3 has 14 amino acids. The DNA for the CDR3 is TGTGCCAGCAGTCTAACAGGGGCCTCTTATGGCTACACCTTC. This encodes CASSLTGASYGYTF.

The chain combines TRBV19 with TRBJ1-1, with D uncertain. The CDR3 spans 11 residues. Germline CDR1 reads LNHDA; CDR2 reads SQIVND (reference sequence). Trimming stripped 3 bases from V and 8 bases from J, with 7 bases between. Written as DNA, the CDR3 is TGTGCCAGTAGTATGGAGCTCGAAGCTTTCTTT. This sequence encodes CASSMELEAFF.

This chain links TRBV18 with TRBJ2-7, with D possibly matching TRBD1 (5 bases). Germline-derived CDR1 and CDR2 are KGHSH and LQKENI. The CDR3 spans 13 residues. V was shortened by 5 bases and J by 4 bases, with 12 bases between the two germline ends. CDR3 nucleotide sequence: TGTGCCAGCTCAAGGACAAGTCAATACGAGCAGTACTTC. Protein: CASSRTSQYEQYF.

This CDR3 reads CASSQEGTGIYEQYF. In DNA form, the CDR3 reads TGCGCCAGCAGCCAAGAGGGGACAGGGATTTACGAGCAGTACTTC. The chain employs TRBV4-1 and TRBJ2-7; 9 bases are a match to TRBD1. With 0 bases clipped from V and 4 bases from J, the junction kept 4 bases outside the gene matches. Germline-derived CDR1 and CDR2 are MGHRA and YSYEKL. This CDR3 is built from 15 residues.

This chain links TRBV7-6 with TRBJ2-7; D might be TRBD2 (6 bases). Germline V gene data show CDR1 as SGHVS and CDR2 as FNYEAQ. Trimming left V 2 bases short and J 5 bases short, with 16 bases between. There are 15 residues in the CDR3. CDR3 sequence (DNA): TGTGCCAGCAGCTTAATTACGGGGGTCTTCCACGAGCAGTACTTC. It translates to CASSLITGVFHEQYF.

The genes are TRBV29-1 and TRBJ2-5; 9 nucleotides line up with TRBD2. The CDR3 is made up of 13 amino acids. Per germline, CDR1 SQVTM and CDR2 ANQGSEA. V lost 5 bases and J lost 4; bases outside the gene matches: 5. The CDR3 DNA reads TGCAGCGTTATGGCGGGAGGGAGAGAGACCCAGTACTTC. This translates into CSVMAGGRETQYF.

The J gene is TRBJ2-5, the V gene TRBV6-1; 11 nucleotides agree with TRBD1. The DNA end is more similar to TRBJ2-7, so the J call may be wrong. This CDR3 region has 13 residues. Germline loops: CDR1 MNHNS, CDR2 SASEGT. The CDR3 loop reads CASMDRGHDEQYF. The DNA of the CDR3 is TGTGCCAGCATGGACAGGGGGCATGACGAGCAGTACTTC.

The rearrangement links TRBV7-6 to TRBJ2-3; unclear D gene. The CDR3 covers 13 residues. V was clipped by 4 bases and J by 3 bases, with 8 bases between them. Germline values: CDR1 SGHVS, CDR2 FNYEAQ. The DNA of the CDR3 is TGTGCCAGCAGCTCCCTCAGGACAGATACGCAGTATTTT. This encodes CASSSLRTDTQYF.

The chain carries TRBV20-1 and TRBJ2-7; maybe TRBD1 (5 bases). CDR1 is DFQATT and CDR2 is SNEGSKA in the germline V gene (reference sequence). The CDR3 is 11 amino acids. The ends were cut back, 0 bases at V and 7 bases at J, with 7 bases in the middle. The CDR3 is CSARDYREQYF. The CDR3 nucleotides read TGCAGTGCTAGAGATTACAGGGAGCAGTACTTC.

The J gene is TRBJ2-5, the V gene TRBV11-2; tentatively, D is TRBD2 (6 bases). The CDR3 has 12 amino acids. Germline lookup yields CDR1 SGHAT and CDR2 FQNNGV. V was shortened by 1 base and J by 7 bases, with 7 bases between the two germline ends. The CDR3 loop reads CASSLGGGTQYF. For the CDR3, the DNA is TGTGCCAGCAGCTTAGGGGGAGGGACCCAGTACTTC.

The chain has TRBV15 and TRBJ1-4, with a tentative D call TRBD1 (5 bases). Germline-derived CDR1 and CDR2 are LNHNV and YYDKDF (reference sequence). Trimming stripped 2 bases from V and 8 bases from J, with 9 bases between. The CDR3 totals 13 residues. CDR3 DNA sequence: TGTGCCACCAGCAGACGACAGTGGGAAAAACTGTTTTTT. Residues: CATSRRQWEKLFF.

This clone was seen only a few times. The chain combines TRBV7-9 with TRBJ1-1, with 7 bases aligning to TRBD1. The germline gives CDR1 SEHNR, CDR2 FQNEAQ (reference sequence). V lost 5 bases, J lost 4 bases, and 7 bases stayed unmatched. The CDR3 is 14 residues long. For the CDR3, the DNA is TGTGCCAGCAGCACACAGGGGTTCGGCACTGAAGCTTTCTTT. Translated, it gives CASSTQGFGTEAFF.

This clone was found a few times. The J gene is TRBJ2-7, the V gene TRBV28, with D perhaps TRBD1 (6 bases). The CDR3 contains 15 residues. V was cut by 4 bases and J by 5 bases, with 18 bases left in between. CDR1 is MDHEN and CDR2 is SYDVKM in the germline V gene. CDR3 nucleotide sequence: TGTGCCAGCAGTTCCTACTGGGGGCCCAGGGACGAGCAGTACTTC. Translated: CASSSYWGPRDEQYF.

V gene TRBV2 combines with J gene TRBJ2-7; D possibly corresponds to TRBD1 (6 bases). Per the germline V gene, CDR1 is SNHLY and CDR2 is FYNNEI. The ends were cut back, 7 bases at V and 0 bases at J, with 16 bases in the middle. The CDR3 spans 15 residues. CDR3 sequence reads: CASKVTGTSSYEQYF. The CDR3 nucleotides are TGTGCCAGCAAGGTTACTGGGACAAGCTCCTACGAGCAGTACTTC.

This clone has more than one count but fewer than ten. The rearrangement links TRBV6-5 to TRBJ1-1; possible D gene TRBD1, 5 bases. The CDR3 extends over 15 amino acids. From germline, CDR1 is MNHEY and CDR2 SVGAGI. Trimming took off 6 bases at V and 4 bases at J, with 18 bases between the two ends. The CDR3 DNA reads as TGTGCCAGCAGCCCAACCCTGGGGCAGACCACTGAAGCTTTCTTT. Translating it yields CASSPTLGQTTEAFF.

V is TRBV4-1 and J is TRBJ2-7; the match to TRBD2 covers 7 bases. This CDR3 has 15 amino acids. The trim removed 4 bases at V and 2 bases at J, leaving 8 bases unmatched. From germline, CDR1 is MGHRA and CDR2 YSYEKL. In DNA form, the CDR3 reads TGCGCCAGCAGCCTCTTCGGACTAGGGACCTACGAGCAGTACTTC. This sequence encodes CASSLFGLGTYEQYF.